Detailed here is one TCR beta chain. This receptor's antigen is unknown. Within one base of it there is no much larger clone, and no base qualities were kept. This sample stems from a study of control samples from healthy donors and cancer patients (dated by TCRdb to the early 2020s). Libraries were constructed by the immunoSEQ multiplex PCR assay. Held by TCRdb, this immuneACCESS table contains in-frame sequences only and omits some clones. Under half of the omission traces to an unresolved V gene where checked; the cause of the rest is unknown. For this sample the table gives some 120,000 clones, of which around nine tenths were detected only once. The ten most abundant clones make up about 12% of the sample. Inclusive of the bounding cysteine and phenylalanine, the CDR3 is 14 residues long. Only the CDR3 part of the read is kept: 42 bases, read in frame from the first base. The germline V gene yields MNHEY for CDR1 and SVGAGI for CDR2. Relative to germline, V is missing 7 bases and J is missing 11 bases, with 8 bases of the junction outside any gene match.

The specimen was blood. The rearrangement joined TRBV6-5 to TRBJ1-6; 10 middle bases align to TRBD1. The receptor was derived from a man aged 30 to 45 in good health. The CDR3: CASTRDRGAAPLHF. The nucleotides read TGTGCCAGCACCAGGGACAGGGGAGCGGCACCCCTCCACTTT.